One and the same sample provided the 21 T cell receptor beta chains below, sequenced in a study of blood T cells in healthy people across ages. For the second PCR, which ran for roughly 6 to 11 cycles, a sample-barcoded 5' primer and a J-beta primer mix were used. Each CDR3 protein gets one entry after TCRdb re-called the 5' RACE reads with MiXCR. The sample comprises hundreds of thousands of distinct CDR3 sequences, around 36% of which are singletons, and 10% to 15% rests with the top ten. Source material: blood. These receptors were collected from a man between 18 and 29 years old in good health.

The chain employs TRBV28 and TRBJ2-5, with TRBD1 as a possible D gene (6 bases). V was trimmed by 6 bases and J by 3 bases, leaving 20 bases between them. CDR3 length: 16 residues. Per the germline V gene, CDR1 is MDHEN and CDR2 is SYDVKM. The CDR3: CASSHNIYGQKETQYF. CDR3 nucleotide sequence: TGTGCCAGCAGCCATAACATCTACGGACAGAAAGAGACCCAGTACTTC.

This chain uses TRBV12-3 or TRBV12-4 with TRBJ2-3; D may be TRBD2 (5 bases). The CDR3 is 14 residues long. V lost 6 bases to trimming and J lost 5 bases, with 15 bases between them. The CDR3 bases are TGTGCCAGCAGAGCCAGGACTTGGGGAGATACGCAGTATTTT. Translating gives CASRARTWGDTQYF.

The chain combines TRBV5-1 with TRBJ2-5; 7 bases are a match to TRBD1. The CDR3 is 15 residues long. Germline V gene sequence: CDR1 SGHRS, CDR2 YFSETQ. The V and J ends lost 2 bases and 11 bases, in that order; junction bases with no gene match: 15. The CDR3 DNA reads TGCGCCAGCAGCTTCGGGGCAGGGGGTTTGGATGAGCAGTACTTC. Protein: CASSFGAGGLDEQYF.

The chain links TRBV20-1 to TRBJ2-7; TRBD1 is a possible D gene (5 bases). This CDR3 has 15 amino acids. The V and J ends lost 6 bases and 7 bases respectively, with 25 bases between them. The germline V gene has CDR1 DFQATT and CDR2 SNEGSKA (reference sequence). The CDR3 DNA follows: TGCAGTGCCAGAACGACCAGGGTCTTATACAATGAGCAGTACTTC. Encoded protein: CSARTTRVLYNEQYF.

This clonotype was counted only a few times. V is TRBV20-1 and J is TRBJ2-7, with no clear D. CDR3 length: 14 amino acids. Germline CDR1 reads DFQATT; CDR2 reads SNEGSKA (reference sequence). V gave up 3 bases and J gave up 6 bases, with 18 bases separating them. Written as DNA, the CDR3 is TGCAGTGCTAGTAGACTCCCCCCCTCTCGCGAGCAGTACTTC. Translated, it gives CSASRLPPSREQYF.

This clonotype was seen ten or more times. The chain has TRBV7-9 and TRBJ2-1, with D unresolved. Germline-derived CDR1 and CDR2 are SEHNR and FQNEAQ (reference sequence). Trimming cost V 4 bases and J 8 bases, with 9 bases left between them. This CDR3 is 12 amino acids long. The CDR3 protein is CASSSTADEQFF. The CDR3 nucleotides are TGTGCCAGCAGCTCCACAGCAGATGAGCAGTTCTTC.

At least ten counts were recorded for this clonotype. CDR3 in DNA: TGTGCCAGCAGCCACAGCCTACAAGAGACCCAGTACTTC. Translated, it gives CASSHSLQETQYF. V usage is TRBV27 and J usage is TRBJ2-5; no definite D call. Germline CDR1 reads MNHEY; CDR2 reads SMNVEV (reference sequence). V was clipped by 6 bases and J by 2 bases, with 10 bases between them. CDR3 size: 13 residues.

The sample holds many counts of this clonotype. This chain uses TRBV12-3 or TRBV12-4 with TRBJ2-1; 16 bases align to TRBD2. The V and J ends lost 7 bases and 15 bases, in that order; junction bases with no gene match: 9. This CDR3 has 14 amino acids. CDR3 nucleotides: TGTGCCAGCACCTTGGTGGGGACTAGCGGGGGGGTGTTCTTC. It encodes CASTLVGTSGGVFF.

The count of this clonotype is one. The V and J genes are TRBV7-2 and TRBJ1-2, with D maybe TRBD1 (6 bases). Germline CDR1 and CDR2: SGHTA and FQGNSA. The CDR3 consists of 13 residues. With 7 bases removed from V and 7 bases from J, the gap between germline ends came to 16 bases. CDR3 loop: CASTRGGPRGYTF. The CDR3, as DNA: TGTGCCAGCACCCGAGGGGGACCGCGTGGCTACACCTTC.

Note on this clonotype: One end of the junction is discordant with germline, which a read error may explain. The chain has TRBV12-3 or TRBV12-4 and TRBJ2-1; 7 bases align to TRBD1. The J call may be incorrect, as the DNA end agrees better with TRBJ2-7. This CDR3 has 16 residues. The CDR3 sequence: CTSSGPSGDSYNEQYF. In nucleotides, the CDR3 is TGTACCAGCAGTGGGCCGTCCGGGGACAGCTACAATGAGCAGTACTTC.

This clonotype was seen more than once but under ten times. The rearrangement joins TRBV5-5 to TRBJ2-1, with no clear D. Per germline, CDR1 SGHKS and CDR2 YYEKEE (reference sequence). The CDR3 is 15 residues long. V lost 0 bases, J lost 2 bases, and 9 bases lay in between. The CDR3 spells CASSLGGDPYNEQFF. CDR3 nucleotide sequence: TGTGCCAGCAGCTTGGGAGGCGACCCCTACAATGAGCAGTTCTTC.

This clonotype came up a few times. The chain links TRBV2 to TRBJ2-1; tentatively, D is TRBD1 or TRBD2 (5 bases each). CDR1 and CDR2 from the germline V gene are SNHLY and FYNNEI. The V gene lost 7 bases and the J gene lost 8 bases, with 18 bases spanning the gap. The CDR3 runs 14 residues. DNA of the CDR3: TGTGCCAGCATTTCTTTACTCCGAGGGGATGAGCAGTTCTTC. This translates into CASISLLRGDEQFF.

This clonotype has ten or more counts. At one end, the junction sequence differs from germline, possibly due to a read error. V is TRBV7-2 and J is TRBJ2-6, with a possible D match to TRBD1 (6 bases). Germline loops: CDR1 SGHTA, CDR2 FQGNSA. This CDR3 is 15 amino acids long. CDR3: CASSLDSSGANVLTF. DNA of the CDR3: TGCGCCAGCAGCTTGGACAGCTCTGGGGCCAACGTCCTGACTTTC. Using reference TRBV7-2 and TRBJ2-6 for the parts outside the CDR3, the full variable domain is GAGVSQSPSNKVTEKGKDVELRCDPISGHTALYWYRQSLGQGLEFLIYFQGNSAPDKSGLPSDRFSAERTGGSVSTLTIQRTQQEDSAVYLCASSLDSSGANVLTFGAGSRLTVL.

This clonotype was observed many times. This chain links TRBV7-9 with TRBJ2-3; tentatively, D is TRBD2 (5 bases). Trimming pared 7 bases from V and 0 bases from J, leaving 14 bases between. The length of the CDR3 is 15 residues. The germline gives CDR1 SEHNR, CDR2 FQNEAQ (reference sequence). CDR3 region: CASNPGLESTDTQYF. In DNA, the CDR3 is TGTGCCAGCAACCCCGGACTGGAAAGCACAGATACGCAGTATTTT.

J is TRBJ2-3 and V is TRBV5-1; 8 nucleotides line up with TRBD1. The CDR3 is 18 amino acids. The V gene's germline CDR1 is SGHRS and CDR2 YFSETQ. Unmatched junction bases numbered 15, after V lost 4 bases and J lost 2 bases. DNA of the CDR3: TGCGCCAGCAGCACTGGACAGGGAGTTGGTCCTCTCACAGATACGCAGTATTTT. This encodes CASSTGQGVGPLTDTQYF.

The V call is TRBV7-8, the J call TRBJ1-5; D is unresolved. This CDR3 spans 15 amino acids. V was shortened by 5 bases and J by 5 bases, with 16 bases between the two germline ends. Germline values: CDR1 SGHVS, CDR2 FQNEAQ. CDR3 in amino acids: CASSPSTDTDQPQHF. CDR3 coding DNA: TGTGCCAGCAGCCCCTCCACCGATACGGATCAGCCCCAGCATTTT.

The chain couples TRBV10-3 to TRBJ2-6, with 7 positions matching TRBD1. The CDR3 consists of 16 residues. Germline V gene data show CDR1 as ENHRY and CDR2 as SYGVKD. V shed 10 bases, J shed 0 bases, and the junction held 9 bases outside the gene matches. The CDR3 bases are TGTGCCACGACGGGACAGACTGACTCTGGGGCCAACGTCCTGACTTTC. As protein: CATTGQTDSGANVLTF.

This chain links TRBV7-8 with TRBJ2-7; 7 bases line up with TRBD1. Per the germline V gene, CDR1 is SGHVS and CDR2 is FQNEAQ. J lost 1 base, V lost 3 bases, and 12 bases had no gene match. This CDR3 is built from 17 residues. The CDR3 reads CASSLAKTGNPSYEQYF. In nucleotides, the CDR3 is TGTGCCAGCAGCTTGGCGAAGACAGGGAACCCATCCTACGAGCAGTACTTC.

Only a few counts were recorded for this clonotype. This rearrangement joins TRBV7-2 to TRBJ2-1; D not certain. Germline V lookup: CDR1 SGHTA, CDR2 FQGNSA. The CDR3 spans 15 residues. V lost 3 bases to trimming and J lost 5 bases, with 14 bases between them. In nucleotides, the CDR3 is TGTGCCAGCAGCTTCGGACGGCCAGAAAACAATGAGCAGTTCTTC. Translated: CASSFGRPENNEQFF.

The chain links TRBV7-2 to TRBJ2-4, with TRBD2 as a possible D gene (6 bases). With 5 bases removed from V and 13 bases from J, the gap between germline ends came to 18 bases. The CDR3 spans 13 residues. Germline CDR1 and CDR2: SGHTA and FQGNSA. The CDR3 DNA reads TGTGCCAGCAGCCGCGGACTAACCTACGGGCAGTACTTC. Its translation is CASSRGLTYGQYF.

In this sample, this clonotype turned up a few times. This sequence joins TRBV24-1 and TRBJ1-5, with D possibly being TRBD1 (6 bases). V lost 6 bases to trimming and J lost 7 bases, with 12 bases between them. CDR1 and CDR2 (germline): KGHDR, SFDVKD. This CDR3 is built from 13 residues. CDR3 protein: CATSTGLRQPQHF. The CDR3 nucleotides are TGTGCCACCAGTACAGGGTTAAGGCAGCCCCAGCATTTT.